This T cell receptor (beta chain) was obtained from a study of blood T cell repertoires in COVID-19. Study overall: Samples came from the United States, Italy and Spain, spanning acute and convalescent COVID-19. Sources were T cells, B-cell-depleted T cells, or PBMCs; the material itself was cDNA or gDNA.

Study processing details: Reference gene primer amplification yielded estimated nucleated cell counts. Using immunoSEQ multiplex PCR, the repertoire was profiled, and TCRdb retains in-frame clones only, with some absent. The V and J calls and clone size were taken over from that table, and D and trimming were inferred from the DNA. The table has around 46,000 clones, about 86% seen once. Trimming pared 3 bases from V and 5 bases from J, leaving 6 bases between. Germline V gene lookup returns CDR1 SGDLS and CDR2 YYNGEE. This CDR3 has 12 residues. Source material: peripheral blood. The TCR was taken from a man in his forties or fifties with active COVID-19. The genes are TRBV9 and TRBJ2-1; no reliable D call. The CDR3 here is CASSGLDNEQFF. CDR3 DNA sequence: TGTGCCAGCAGCGGACTCGACAATGAGCAGTTCTTC.